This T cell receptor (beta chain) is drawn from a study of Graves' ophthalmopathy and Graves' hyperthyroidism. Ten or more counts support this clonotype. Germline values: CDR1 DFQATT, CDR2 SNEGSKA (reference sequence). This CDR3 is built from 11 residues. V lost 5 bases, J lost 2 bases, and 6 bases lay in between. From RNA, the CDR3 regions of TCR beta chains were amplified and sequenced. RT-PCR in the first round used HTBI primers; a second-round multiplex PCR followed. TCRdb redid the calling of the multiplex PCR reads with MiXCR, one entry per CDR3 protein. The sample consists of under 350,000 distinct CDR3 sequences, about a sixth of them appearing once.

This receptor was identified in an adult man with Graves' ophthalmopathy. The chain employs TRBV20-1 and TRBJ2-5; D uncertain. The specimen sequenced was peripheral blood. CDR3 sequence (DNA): TGCAGTGCTCACATGCAAGAGACCCAGTACTTC. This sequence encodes CSAHMQETQYF.